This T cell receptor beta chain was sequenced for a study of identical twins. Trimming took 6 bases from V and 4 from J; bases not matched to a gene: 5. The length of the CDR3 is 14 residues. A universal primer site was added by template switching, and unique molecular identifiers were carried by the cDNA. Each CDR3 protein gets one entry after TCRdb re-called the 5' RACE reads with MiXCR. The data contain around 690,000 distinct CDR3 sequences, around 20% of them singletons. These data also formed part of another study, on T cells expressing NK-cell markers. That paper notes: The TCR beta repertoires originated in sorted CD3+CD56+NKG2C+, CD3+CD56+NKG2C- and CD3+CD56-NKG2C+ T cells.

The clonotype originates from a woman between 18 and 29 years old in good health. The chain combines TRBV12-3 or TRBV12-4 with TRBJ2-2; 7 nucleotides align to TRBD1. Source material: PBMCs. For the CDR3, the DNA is TGTGCCAGCAGCGCCGGGACAGCCACCGGGGAGCTGTTTTTT. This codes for CASSAGTATGELFF.